This is a list of T cell receptor beta chains from one sample in a study of neurological immune-mediated disorders. TCRdb re-analysed the 5' RACE reads in MiXCR, keeping a single row per CDR3 protein. The sample comprises 57,000 or so distinct CDR3 sequences, roughly 10% of which are singletons, and over 1.5% rests with the top ten. What was sequenced was PBMCs. Receptors were obtained from a man in his sixties in good health. CDR3s leave out the opening cysteine and the closing phenylalanine or tryptophan. The size field is filled for only some rows; it gives once, few, many or a size class.

CDR3 protein | J gene | clone size | V gene | CDR3 length
ASSEGGGNYYGYT | TRBJ1-2 | many | TRBV6-1 | 13
ASSPPKYQETQY | TRBJ2-5 | few | TRBV18 | 12
ATYSSYEQY | TRBJ2-7 | many | TRBV28 | 9
ASSFGDQPQH | TRBJ1-5 | many | TRBV7-8 | 10
ASSFQATSTDTQY | TRBJ2-3 | many | TRBV7-2 | 13
ASSQGSPYEQY | TRBJ2-7 | many | TRBV18 | 11
ASSLGTGHTEAF | TRBJ1-1 | - | TRBV12-3/TRBV12-4 | 12
ASSPGPFEAF | TRBJ1-1 | many | TRBV18 | 10
ASSYMRTEDKNIQY | TRBJ2-4 | many | TRBV6-2/TRBV6-3 | 14
SARRGEVTEAF | TRBJ1-1 | many | TRBV20-1 | 11
ASSVPGHGREQY | TRBJ2-7 | many | TRBV5-6 | 12
ASSPGPYEQY | TRBJ2-7 | many | TRBV27 | 10
AISVNDRDTEAF | TRBJ1-1 | many | TRBV10-3 | 12
ATSREGAGGYEQY | TRBJ2-7 | many | TRBV15 | 13
ASSTQQGNTEAF | TRBJ1-1 | many | TRBV5-1 | 12
ASSQGQASYT | TRBJ1-2 | many | TRBV6-5 | 10
ASSPRTELRANEKLF | TRBJ1-4 | many | TRBV7-9 | 15
ASSLRGDYGYT | TRBJ1-2 | many | TRBV28 | 11
ASSLRRFHTNYGYT | TRBJ1-2 | many | TRBV5-6 | 14
ASSLGGLNEQY | TRBJ2-7 | many | TRBV5-5 | 11
ASSQETGGRAEAF | TRBJ1-1 | many | TRBV3-1 | 13
ASRRSPNPQETQY | TRBJ2-5 | many | TRBV28 | 13
ASSPSSGNTIY | TRBJ1-3 | few | TRBV7-2 | 11
ASSIGTGFSSPETQY | TRBJ2-5 | many | TRBV7-6 | 15
SARGMTSGGSPSTDTQY | TRBJ2-3 | many | TRBV20-1 | 17
ASSFLTLPAF | TRBJ1-1 | many | TRBV28 | 10
ANSFLGGKETQY | TRBJ2-5 | once | TRBV7-2 | 12
ASSIQGARTDEQF | TRBJ2-1 | many | TRBV5-1 | 13
ATGVGTNEKLF | TRBJ1-4 | many | TRBV15 | 11
ASTDLTGRTDTQY | TRBJ2-3 | many | TRBV6-5 | 13
SAPLGAGGSDTQY | TRBJ2-3 | many | TRBV20-1 | 13
ASSLQQGVEETQY | TRBJ2-5 | many | TRBV5-1 | 13
ASRDNWLSEGYT | TRBJ1-2 | - | TRBV19 | 12